The clone carrying this T cell receptor (beta chain) occurred once. Its antigen remains unidentified. This entry is derived from a study of chemoradiotherapy in HPV16-positive cancers. For the study at large: Candidate HPV-specific clones and shared TCR motifs came from a couple of HPV16-positive patients.

V gave up 1 base and J gave up 2 bases, with 7 bases separating them. The germline V gene encodes CDR1 SGHNT and CDR2 YYREEE (reference sequence). CDR3 length equals 13 residues. Using immunoSEQ multiplex PCR, the repertoire was profiled, and TCRdb retains in-frame clones only, with some absent. The sample includes around 68,000 clones, about nine tenths of them seen just once. Study-level findings and limits: The functional HPV-specific definition rests on just a couple of HPV16-positive patients. During treatment, candidate HPV-specific clones and E7-related motifs expanded in tumor.

Sequencing used blood, obtained from a patient who underwent chemoradiotherapy. This chain uses TRBV5-4 with TRBJ2-7; D gene uncertain. The receptor was isolated from a human donor with HPV-associated anogenital cancer. CDR3 residues: CASSLLPTYEQYF. The CDR3 nucleotides are TGTGCCAGCAGCTTGCTCCCGACCTACGAGCAGTACTTC.